These 6 T cell receptor beta chains share one sample of origin, sequenced in a study of blood T cell repertoires in COVID-19. The repertoire was sequenced with immunoSEQ multiplex PCR; TCRdb's copy has only in-frame clones and lacks some. The data show 200,000 to 300,000 clones, with 65% to 90% seen just once and 5% to 6.5% held by the top ten. Sequences were obtained from peripheral blood. Receptors originate from a man aged 45-65 years with COVID-19, enrolled during active disease.

The chain carries TRBV6-1 and TRBJ1-2; no clear D gene. The V end was cut by 2 bases, the J end by 5 bases, with 9 bases between. Germline V CDR1 and CDR2: MNHNS, SASEGT. This CDR3 is 13 amino acids long. The CDR3 nucleotides read TGTGCCAGCAGTGAATACGGGAGATATGGCTACACCTTC. This codes for CASSEYGRYGYTF.

This chain links TRBV18 with TRBJ1-6; a weak D match, TRBD1 (5 bases). From germline, CDR1 is KGHSH and CDR2 LQKENI. Trimming pared 8 bases from V and 9 bases from J, leaving 20 bases between. The length of the CDR3 is 15 residues. CDR3 bases: TGTGCCAGCCAGGAGGGGCTGGGGTTCTTTTCACCCCTCCACTTT. It yields the protein CASQEGLGFFSPLHF.

V gene TRBV30 combines with J gene TRBJ1-4; 7 positions match TRBD1. V dropped 2 bases and J dropped 3; count of bases not matched to a gene: 12. There are 17 residues in the CDR3. Germline CDR1 and CDR2: GTSNPN and SVGIG (reference sequence). CDR3: CAWSNQLPGTANEKLFF. The CDR3 region has the DNA TGTGCCTGGAGTAACCAATTACCAGGGACAGCTAATGAAAAACTGTTTTTT.

The V gene is TRBV7-8, the J gene TRBJ2-3; 16 bases are shared with TRBD2. The CDR3 runs to 18 residues. With 0 bases clipped from V and 5 bases from J, the junction kept 5 bases outside the gene matches. Germline V lookup: CDR1 SGHVS, CDR2 FQNEAQ. The CDR3 coding sequence is TGTGCCAGCAGCTTAGCCGGGACTAGCGGGGGGGCCCTAGATACGCAGTATTTT. Translation gives CASSLAGTSGGALDTQYF.

The chain combines TRBV2 with TRBJ1-5; 8 bases fit TRBD1. In germline, CDR1 is SNHLY, CDR2 FYNNEI. The CDR3 loop spans 16 amino acids. The J segment lost 3 bases and the V segment lost 4 bases, leaving 8 bases of the junction unmatched. In DNA form, the CDR3 reads TGTGCCAGCAGTGGTTTAAGGGGACAGGACAATCAGCCCCAGCATTTT. This sequence encodes CASSGLRGQDNQPQHF.

The chain carries TRBV7-5 and TRBJ1-4; the D segment call TRBD1 is taken from the table without a DNA check. TRBV7-5 is given as a pseudogene. This CDR3 has 15 amino acids. CDR3 loop: CARSLDSKGREKLFF. CDR3 sequence (DNA): TGTGCCAGAAGCTTAGACAGTAAGGGGCGAGAAAAACTGTTTTTT.